This TCR beta chain was recorded in a study of control samples from healthy donors and cancer patients. This clone was seen only a few times. The table came from immunoSEQ multiplex PCR; TCRdb's copy has only in-frame clones and leaves some out. The sample includes 250,000 to 300,000 clones, more than 65% of them seen just once. The V gene's germline CDR1 is LGHDT and CDR2 YNNKEL (reference sequence). Trimming shortened V by 0 bases and J by 6 bases, and 15 bases separated the two germline ends. The CDR3 runs 16 residues. This clonotype was obtained from a woman aged 60 to 75 with lung cancer. The rearrangement uses TRBV3-1 (or the pseudogene TRBV3-2) and TRBJ1-5; D not resolved. Sequences were obtained from PBMCs. The CDR3 region is CASSQDSRPTGQPQHF. CDR3 sequence (DNA): TGTGCCAGCAGCCAAGATAGTCGGCCGACGGGTCAGCCCCAGCATTTT.